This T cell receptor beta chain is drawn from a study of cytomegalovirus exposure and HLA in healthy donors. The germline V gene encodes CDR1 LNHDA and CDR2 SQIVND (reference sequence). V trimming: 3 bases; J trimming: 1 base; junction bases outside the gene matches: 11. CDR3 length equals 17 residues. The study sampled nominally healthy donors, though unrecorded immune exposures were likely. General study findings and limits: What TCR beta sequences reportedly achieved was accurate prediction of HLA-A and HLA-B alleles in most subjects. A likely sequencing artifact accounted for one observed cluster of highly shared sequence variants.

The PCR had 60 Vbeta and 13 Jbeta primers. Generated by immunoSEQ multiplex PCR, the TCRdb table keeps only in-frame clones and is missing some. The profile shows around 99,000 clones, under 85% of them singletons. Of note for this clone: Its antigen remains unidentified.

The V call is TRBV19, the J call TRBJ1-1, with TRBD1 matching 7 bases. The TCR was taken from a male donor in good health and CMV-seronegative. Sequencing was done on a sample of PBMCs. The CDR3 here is CASSIGPLTGKNTEAFF. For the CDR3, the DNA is TGTGCCAGTAGTATCGGACCTTTGACAGGGAAGAACACTGAAGCTTTCTTT.